This TCR beta chain was sequenced in a study of blood T cell repertoires in COVID-19. Overall study: The samples span acute and convalescent COVID-19 from the United States, Italy and Spain. The cDNA or gDNA used as material had been derived from T cells, B-cell-depleted T cells, or PBMCs.

Per the original methods: Amplification of reference gene primers was used by the study to estimate nucleated cell counts. This table comes from immunoSEQ multiplex PCR, and its TCRdb copy is limited to in-frame clones, with some not included. V and J calls and clone size are copied from that table; D and trimming were computed from the DNA. This table holds 150,000 to 200,000 clones, approximately 80% found once. This clone showed up just a few times. CDR1 is MDHEN and CDR2 is SYDVKM in the germline V gene. The CDR3 covers 13 residues. Trimming removed 4 bases from V and 5 bases from J, with 8 bases in between.

The chain employs TRBV28 and TRBJ1-4; possibly TRBD1 for D (6 bases). The sequence was obtained from a woman aged 45 to 65 with active or convalescent COVID-19. Material: peripheral blood. The CDR3 nucleotides read TGTGCCAGCAGTTCAGGGGACAATGAAAAACTGTTTTTT. It translates to CASSSGDNEKLFF.